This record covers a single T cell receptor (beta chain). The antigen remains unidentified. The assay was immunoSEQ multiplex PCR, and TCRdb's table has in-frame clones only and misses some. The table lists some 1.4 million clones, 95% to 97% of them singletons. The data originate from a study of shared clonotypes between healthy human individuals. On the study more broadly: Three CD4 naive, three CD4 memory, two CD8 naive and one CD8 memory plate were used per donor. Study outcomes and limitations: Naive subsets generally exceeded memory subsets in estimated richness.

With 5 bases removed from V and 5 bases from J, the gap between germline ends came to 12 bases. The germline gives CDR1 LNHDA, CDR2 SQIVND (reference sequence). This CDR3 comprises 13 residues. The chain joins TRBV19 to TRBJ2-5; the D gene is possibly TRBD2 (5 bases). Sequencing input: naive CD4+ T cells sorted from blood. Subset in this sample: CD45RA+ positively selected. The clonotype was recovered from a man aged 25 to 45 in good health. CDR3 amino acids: CASSRASWETQYF. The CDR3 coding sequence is TGTGCCAGTAGTCGGGCTAGCTGGGAGACCCAGTACTTC. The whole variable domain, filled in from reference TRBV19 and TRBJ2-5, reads DGGITQSPKYLFRKEGQNVTLSCEQNLNHDAMYWYRQDPGQGLRLIYYSQIVNDFQKGDIAEGYSVSREKKESFPLTVTSAQKNPTAFYLCASSRASWETQYFGPGTRLLVL.